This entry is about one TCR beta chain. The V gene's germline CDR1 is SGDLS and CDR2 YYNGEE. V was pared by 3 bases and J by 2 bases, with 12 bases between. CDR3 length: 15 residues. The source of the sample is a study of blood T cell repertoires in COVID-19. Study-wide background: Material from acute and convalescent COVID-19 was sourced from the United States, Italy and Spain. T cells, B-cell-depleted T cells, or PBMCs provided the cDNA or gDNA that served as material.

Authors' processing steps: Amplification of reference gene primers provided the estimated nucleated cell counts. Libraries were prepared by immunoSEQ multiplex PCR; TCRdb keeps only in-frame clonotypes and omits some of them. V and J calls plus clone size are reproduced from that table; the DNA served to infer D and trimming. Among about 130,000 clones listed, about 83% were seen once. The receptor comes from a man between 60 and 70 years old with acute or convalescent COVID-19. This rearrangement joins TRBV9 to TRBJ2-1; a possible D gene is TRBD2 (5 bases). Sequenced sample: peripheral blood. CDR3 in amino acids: CASSASSGTYNEQFF. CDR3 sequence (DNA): TGTGCCAGCAGCGCCTCTTCCGGGACCTACAATGAGCAGTTCTTC. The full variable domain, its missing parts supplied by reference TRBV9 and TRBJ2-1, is DSGVTQTPKHLITATGQRVTLRCSPRSGDLSVYWYQQSLDQGLQFLIQYYNGEERAKGNILERFSAQQFPDLHSELNLSSLELGDSALYFCASSASSGTYNEQFFGPGTRLTVL.